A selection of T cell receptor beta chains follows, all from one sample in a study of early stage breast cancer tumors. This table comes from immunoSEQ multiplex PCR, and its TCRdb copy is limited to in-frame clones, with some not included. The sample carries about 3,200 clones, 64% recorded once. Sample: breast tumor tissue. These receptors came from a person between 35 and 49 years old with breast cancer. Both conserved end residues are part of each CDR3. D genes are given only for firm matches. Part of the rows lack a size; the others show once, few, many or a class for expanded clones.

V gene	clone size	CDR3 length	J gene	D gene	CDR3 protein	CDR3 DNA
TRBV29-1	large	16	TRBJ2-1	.	CSVEDPDRSSYNEQFF	TGCAGCGTTGAAGATCCTGACAGGAGCTCCTACAATGAGCAGTTCTTC
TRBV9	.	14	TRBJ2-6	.	CASSVDTGANVLTF	TGTGCCAGCAGCGTAGATACCGGGGCCAACGTCCTGACTTTC
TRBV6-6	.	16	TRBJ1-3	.	CASSYGGGGAGNTIYF	TGTGCCAGCAGTTACGGCGGCGGGGGTGCTGGAAACACCATATATTTT
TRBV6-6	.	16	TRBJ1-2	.	CASSYGSGQTGIGYTF	TGTGCCAGCAGTTACGGGTCCGGGCAGACGGGAATTGGCTACACCTTC
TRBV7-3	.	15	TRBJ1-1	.	CASSLSSARNTEAFF	TGTGCCAGCAGCTTAAGTTCCGCCAGGAACACTGAAGCTTTCTTT
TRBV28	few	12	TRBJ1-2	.	CASMRQNYGYTF	TGTGCCAGCATGAGGCAAAACTATGGCTACACCTTC
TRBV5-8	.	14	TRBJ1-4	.	CASSEGRGSEKLFF	TGTGCCAGCAGCGAGGGCAGGGGAAGTGAAAAACTGTTTTTT
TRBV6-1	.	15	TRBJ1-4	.	CASSDRVWANEKLFF	TGTGCCAGCAGTGACAGGGTCTGGGCTAATGAAAAACTGTTTTTT
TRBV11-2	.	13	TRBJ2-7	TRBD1	CASTLGTGNEQYF	TGTGCCAGCACCCTGGGGACAGGGAACGAGCAGTACTTC
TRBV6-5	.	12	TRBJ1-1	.	CASTGTTGEAFF	TGTGCCAGCACCGGGACAACGGGGGAAGCTTTCTTT
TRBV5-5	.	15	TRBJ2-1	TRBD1	CASSPRDRNYNEQFF	TGTGCCAGCAGCCCCCGGGACAGAAACTACAATGAGCAGTTCTTC
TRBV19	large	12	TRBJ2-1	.	CASSIGVNEQFF	TGTGCCAGTAGTATTGGAGTCAATGAGCAGTTCTTC
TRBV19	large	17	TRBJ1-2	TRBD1	CASSIDGWDRANYGYTF	TGTGCCAGTAGTATAGACGGCTGGGACAGAGCTAACTATGGCTACACCTTC
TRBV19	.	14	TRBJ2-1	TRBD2	CASTGLAGASRQFF	TGTGCCAGCACGGGACTAGCGGGAGCCTCGAGGCAGTTCTTC
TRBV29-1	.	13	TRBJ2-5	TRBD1	CSAYRTGQETQYF	TGCAGCGCTTATCGGACAGGGCAAGAGACCCAGTACTTC
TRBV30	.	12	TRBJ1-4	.	CAWSVLREKLFF	TGTGCCTGGAGTGTACTCAGAGAAAAACTGTTTTTT
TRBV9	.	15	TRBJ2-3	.	CASSVVRGWTDTQYF	TGTGCCAGCAGCGTAGTAAGGGGTTGGACAGATACGCAGTATTTT
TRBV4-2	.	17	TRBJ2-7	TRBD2	CASSQLGTSGSSYEQYF	TGTGCCAGCAGCCAACTAGGGACTAGCGGGAGCTCCTACGAGCAGTACTTC
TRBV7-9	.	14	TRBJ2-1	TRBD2	CASSFLAGGSEQFF	TGTGCCAGCAGCTTTCTAGCGGGAGGGAGTGAGCAGTTCTTC
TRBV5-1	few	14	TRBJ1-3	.	CASSQAGSGNTIYF	TGCGCCAGCAGCCAGGCGGGCTCTGGAAACACCATATATTTT
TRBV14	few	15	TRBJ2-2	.	CASSQHRAVTGELFF	TGTGCCAGCAGCCAGCACAGGGCGGTCACCGGGGAGCTGTTTTTT
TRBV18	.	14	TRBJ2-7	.	CASSPETRGYEQYF	TGTGCCAGCTCACCAGAGACTAGGGGCTACGAGCAGTACTTC
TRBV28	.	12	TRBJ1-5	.	CASSPSYQPQHF	TGTGCCAGCAGTCCCTCTTATCAGCCCCAGCATTTT
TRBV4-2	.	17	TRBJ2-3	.	CASSQGSGGVATDTQYF	TGTGCCAGCAGCCAAGGTTCTGGGGGAGTGGCCACAGATACGCAGTATTTT
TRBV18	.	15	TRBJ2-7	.	CASSPEFQAGFEQYF	TGTGCCAGCTCACCAGAGTTTCAGGCGGGGTTCGAGCAGTACTTC
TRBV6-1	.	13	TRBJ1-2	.	CASSLTVPYGYTF	TGTGCCAGCAGTCTGACGGTACCCTATGGCTACACCTTC
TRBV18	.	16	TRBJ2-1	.	CASSPGEQISYNEQFF	TGTGCCAGCTCACCGGGAGAACAGATCTCCTACAATGAGCAGTTCTTC
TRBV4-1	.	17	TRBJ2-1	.	CASSQEGGGSRYNEQFF	TGCGCCAGCAGCCAAGAAGGGGGAGGGAGTAGGTACAATGAGCAGTTCTTC
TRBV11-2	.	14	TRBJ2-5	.	CASSQGQQRETQYF	TGTGCCAGCAGCCAAGGTCAGCAAAGGGAGACCCAGTACTTC
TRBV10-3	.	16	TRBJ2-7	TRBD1	CAISDHTGTGPHEQYF	TGTGCCATCAGCGACCATACGGGGACAGGGCCCCACGAGCAGTACTTC
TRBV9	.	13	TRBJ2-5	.	CASSDGTQETQYF	TGTGCCAGCAGCGACGGGACGCAAGAGACCCAGTACTTC
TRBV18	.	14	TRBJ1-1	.	CASSPPSGYTEAFF	TGTGCCAGCTCACCACCGTCGGGGTACACTGAAGCTTTCTTT
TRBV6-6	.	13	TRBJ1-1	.	CASIKGPNTEAFF	TGTGCCAGCATCAAGGGACCGAACACTGAAGCTTTCTTT
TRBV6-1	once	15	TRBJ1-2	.	CASSEGGEPPHGYTF	TGTGCCAGCAGTGAAGGGGGAGAACCCCCCCATGGCTACACCTTC
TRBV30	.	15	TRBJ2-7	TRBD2	CACGTSGSRAYEQYF	TGTGCCTGCGGGACTAGCGGGAGTCGGGCGTACGAGCAGTACTTC
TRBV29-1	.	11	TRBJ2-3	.	CSAIRDETQYF	TGCAGCGCGATCCGGGACGAGACGCAGTATTTT
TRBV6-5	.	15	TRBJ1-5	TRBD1	CASSSEQGKGQPQHF	TGTGCCAGCAGTAGCGAACAGGGGAAAGGCCAGCCCCAGCATTTT
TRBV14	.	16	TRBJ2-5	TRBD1	CASSQDGTGWRETQYF	TGTGCCAGCAGCCAAGACGGGACAGGGTGGAGGGAGACCCAGTACTTC
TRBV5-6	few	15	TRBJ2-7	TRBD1	CASSFSGTVRYEQYF	TGTGCCAGCAGCTTTTCCGGGACAGTGCGCTACGAGCAGTACTTC
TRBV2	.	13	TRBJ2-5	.	CASSEQLEETQYF	TGTGCCAGCTCCGAGCAGCTTGAAGAGACCCAGTACTTC
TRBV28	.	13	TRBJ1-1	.	CASSFSGRNLIEF	TGTGCCAGCAGTTTTAGCGGACGAAACCTGATAGAATTT
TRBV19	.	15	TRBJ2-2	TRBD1	CASSIGGTGAGELFF	TGTGCCAGTAGTATAGGAGGGACAGGGGCCGGGGAGCTGTTTTTT
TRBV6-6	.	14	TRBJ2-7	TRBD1	CASSYLGQPYEQYF	TGTGCCAGCAGTTACTTGGGACAGCCCTACGAGCAGTACTTC
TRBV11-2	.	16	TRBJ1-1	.	CASSLAVDILNTEAFF	TGTGCCAGCAGCTTAGCGGTAGACATACTGAACACTGAAGCTTTCTTT
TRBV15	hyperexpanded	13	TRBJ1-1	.	CATSRGGNTEAFF	TGTGCCACCAGCAGAGGAGGGAACACTGAAGCTTTCTTT
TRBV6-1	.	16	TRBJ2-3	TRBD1	CASSERKGQRWDTQYF	TGTGCCAGCAGTGAAAGAAAGGGACAGAGATGGGATACGCAGTATTTT
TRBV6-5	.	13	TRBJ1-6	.	CASTSPRDSPLHF	TGTGCCAGCACGTCCCCCAGGGATTCACCCCTCCACTTT
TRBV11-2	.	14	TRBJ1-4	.	CASSLDQGNEKLFF	TGTGCCAGCAGCTTAGATCAGGGAAATGAAAAACTGTTTTTT